This T cell receptor (beta chain) was sequenced for a study of CXCR3-negative and CXCR3-positive naive CD8 T cells. The overall study: For each library, about 1.5 +/- 0.3 million TRB reads were obtained, approximately 140 million in total.

Study observations and caveats: Naive cells with CXCR3 showed TRB CDR3s that were more hydrophobic than those in CXCR3-negative naive cells.

CD8+ T cell subsets were each sorted in triplicate, over 250,000 cells apiece. CD45RO-CCR7+CD27+CD95- expression identified naive CD8+ T cells. The CDR3 is made up of 16 amino acids. The germline CDR1 and CDR2 sequences are MDHEN and SYDVKM. Libraries were UMI-labeled 5' RACE TRB cDNA. Following a re-call of the 5' RACE reads, TCRdb has one entry per CDR3 protein and lacks DNA. The table lists 150,000 to 180,000 distinct CDR3 sequences. In the case of this clonotype: The antigen remains undetermined.

The sequenced material came from naive CXCR3+ CD8+ T cells from blood. As for subset: CD45RO-CCR7+CD27+CD95- naive CD8+ T cells expressing CXCR3 (TNR3+). This clonotype was obtained from a human donor in good health. Some clones in this sample may be carry-over from other donors' samples. V is TRBV28 and J is TRBJ2-3; no DNA is available, so the TRBD2 call from TCRdb remains unchecked. CDR3 protein: CASRDGLAGGSDTQYF.